Listed here are 19 T cell receptor beta chains from one sample, sequenced in a study of T cells in localized non-small cell lung cancer. Generated by immunoSEQ multiplex PCR, the TCRdb table keeps only in-frame clones and is missing some. The table lists fewer than 35,000 clones, roughly 94% of them singletons, with more than 0.7% in the top ten. Here the sequenced sample was peripheral blood, taken before any cancer treatment. These receptors came from a woman aged 40-69 years with stage I lung adenocarcinoma.

V gene TRBV2 combines with J gene TRBJ1-3, with a tentative D call TRBD1 (5 bases). Trimming took off 7 bases at V and 2 bases at J, with 6 bases between the two ends. The CDR3 length is 12 residues. Germline V gene data show CDR1 as SNHLY and CDR2 as FYNNEI. The DNA of the CDR3 is TGTGCCAGCACAGGGACTGGAAACACCATATATTTT. Protein sequence: CASTGTGNTIYF.

The chain links TRBV10-3 to TRBJ1-1, with no clear D. The ends were cut back, 0 bases at V and 11 bases at J, with 10 bases in the middle. This CDR3 is 12 amino acids long. Germline values: CDR1 ENHRY, CDR2 SYGVKD. The CDR3 protein is CAISESPGLAFF. In DNA, the CDR3 is TGTGCCATCAGTGAGTCTCCCGGCTTGGCTTTCTTT.

The chain combines TRBV28 with TRBJ2-1; 7 bases align to TRBD1. Germline loops: CDR1 MDHEN, CDR2 SYDVKM. Germline trimming cut 7 bases from V and 3 bases from J; bases unmatched to any gene: 15. This CDR3 contains 17 residues. The CDR3 nucleotides read TGTGCCAGCACCTTCCTATTCCGGGGACAGCGCTACAATGAGCAGTTCTTC. Its translation: CASTFLFRGQRYNEQFF.

The chain links TRBV15 to TRBJ2-1; tentatively, D is TRBD2 (6 bases). V was trimmed by 0 bases and J by 0 bases, leaving 12 bases between them. Germline V CDR1 and CDR2: LNHNV, YYDKDF (reference sequence). This CDR3 has 17 residues. CDR3 coding DNA: TGTGCCACCAGCAGAGAGGAGTTCGGGAGCTCCTACAATGAGCAGTTCTTC. Its translation: CATSREEFGSSYNEQFF.

The chain carries TRBV5-4 and TRBJ2-5; TRBD2 agrees at 11 bases. The V gene's germline CDR1 is SGHNT and CDR2 YYREEE (reference sequence). The CDR3 spans 14 residues. V gave up 4 bases and J gave up 5 bases; unmatched junction bases: 4. This CDR3 reads CASSLAGGRETQYF. The CDR3 region has the DNA TGTGCCAGCAGCCTAGCGGGGGGCAGGGAGACCCAGTACTTC.

The V gene is TRBV16, the J gene TRBJ2-6, with 7 bases matching TRBD1. V dropped 0 bases and J dropped 1; count of bases not matched to a gene: 3. Germline V gene sequence: CDR1 KGHSY, CDR2 FQNENV. The CDR3 extends over 17 amino acids. CDR3 sequence: CASSQSTGKSGANVLTF. DNA of the CDR3: TGTGCCAGCAGCCAATCGACAGGGAAGTCTGGGGCCAACGTCCTGACTTTC. Filled out from reference TRBV16 and TRBJ2-6, the complete variable domain reads GEEVAQTPKHLVRGEGQKAKLYCAPIKGHSYVFWYQQVLKNEFKFLISFQNENVFDETGMPKERFSAKCLPNSPCSLEIQATKLEDSAVYFCASSQSTGKSGANVLTFGAGSRLTVL.

The V and J genes are TRBV10-3 and TRBJ1-5, with TRBD1 matching 7 bases. The CDR3 contains 13 residues. After removal of 6 bases from V and 5 bases from J, the junction contained 4 bases not matched to a gene. CDR1 is ENHRY, CDR2 SYGVKD, per germline. CDR3 protein: CAIRGDRDQPQHF. For the CDR3, the DNA is TGTGCCATCAGGGGTGACAGGGATCAGCCCCAGCATTTT.

In its sample, this clone was seen once. CDR3 loop: CASSPSQAAGVYEQYF. CDR3 coding DNA: TGTGCCAGCAGTCCCTCCCAAGCCGCCGGGGTCTACGAGCAGTACTTC. The chain joins TRBV28 to TRBJ2-7; possibly TRBD2 for D (5 bases). Germline CDR1 is MDHEN and CDR2 is SYDVKM. The CDR3 loop spans 16 amino acids. V was clipped by 5 bases and J by 3 bases, with 20 bases between them. The variable domain in full, with the rest retrieved from reference TRBV28 and TRBJ2-7, is DVKVTQSSRYLVKRTGEKVFLECVQDMDHENMFWYRQDPGLGLRLIYFSYDVKMKEKGDIPEGYSVSREKKERFSLILESASTNQTSMYLCASSPSQAAGVYEQYFGPGTRLTVT.

The chain is built from TRBV15 and TRBJ1-5, with unresolved D. The germline CDR1 and CDR2 sequences are LNHNV and YYDKDF (reference sequence). This CDR3 comprises 16 residues. The V end lost 7 bases, the J end lost 0 bases, and 16 bases lay between the germline ends. As DNA, the CDR3 is TGTGCCACCACCCCCGGGAGGACTTATAGCAATCAGCCCCAGCATTTT. Translated: CATTPGRTYSNQPQHF.

The V call is TRBV5-1, the J call TRBJ2-7; D possibly corresponds to TRBD1 (5 bases). The CDR3 length is 15 residues. The germline CDR1 and CDR2 sequences are SGHRS and YFSETQ. V lost 4 bases to trimming and J lost 6 bases, with 20 bases between them. The CDR3 bases are TGCGCCAGCAGCAGGGGCGACAGTGGCACTTTCGAGCAGTACTTC. This sequence encodes CASSRGDSGTFEQYF.

The rearrangement uses TRBV4-1 and TRBJ2-2, with 8 bases matching TRBD2. The V and J ends lost 0 bases and 3 bases, in that order; junction bases with no gene match: 6. This CDR3 has 17 residues. The germline CDR1 and CDR2 sequences are MGHRA and YSYEKL. The CDR3 spells CASSQDPGRADTGELFF. Written as DNA, the CDR3 is TGCGCCAGCAGCCAAGATCCCGGGAGGGCCGACACCGGGGAGCTGTTTTTT.

Concerning this clone itself: One junction end does not reproduce the germline sequence, and a read error may be involved. CDR3 residues: CASSSGQGPQETQYF. CDR3 nucleotide sequence: TGTGCTAGCAGCTCTGGACAGGGCCCCCAAGAGACCCAGTACTTC. This chain connects TRBV7-7 to TRBJ2-5; TRBD1 matches 8 bases. CDR3 length: 15 amino acids. Germline CDR1 and CDR2: SSHAT and FNYEAQ (reference sequence).

The chain carries TRBV18 and TRBJ1-1; possible D gene TRBD1, 6 bases. CDR3 length: 16 amino acids. The germline gives CDR1 KGHSH, CDR2 LQKENI. Trimming shortened V by 3 bases and J by 1 base, and 15 bases separated the two germline ends. Here the CDR3 reads CASSPGTLKTNTEAFF. CDR3 DNA: TGTGCCAGCTCACCCGGGACATTGAAGACGAACACTGAAGCTTTCTTT.

J is TRBJ1-2 and V is TRBV19; no clear D. The CDR3 runs to 14 residues. CDR1 and CDR2 (germline): LNHDA, SQIVND (reference sequence). V was cut by 8 bases and J by 1 base, with 14 bases left in between. In nucleotides, the CDR3 is TGTGCCAGTCAACCCCAGTGGGGTAACTATGGCTACACCTTC. It codes for CASQPQWGNYGYTF. Based on the CDR3 plus reference TRBV19 and TRBJ1-2, the full variable domain is DGGITQSPKYLFRKEGQNVTLSCEQNLNHDAMYWYRQDPGQGLRLIYYSQIVNDFQKGDIAEGYSVSREKKESFPLTVTSAQKNPTAFYLCASQPQWGNYGYTFGSGTRLTVV.

CDR3: CASSFRGSAGELFF. DNA for the CDR3: TGTGCCAGCAGCTTTAGAGGGTCGGCCGGGGAGCTGTTTTTT. The chain couples TRBV7-4 to TRBJ2-2, with D possibly TRBD2 on 5 matching bases. The V end was cut by 3 bases, the J end by 6 bases, with 11 bases between. From germline, CDR1 is SGHVT and CDR2 SQSDAQ. The length of the CDR3 is 14 residues.

The V call is TRBV11-2, the J call TRBJ1-2; maybe TRBD1 (5 bases). The CDR3 extends over 16 amino acids. Trimming cost V 4 bases and J 5 bases, with 20 bases left between them. Germline loops: CDR1 SGHAT, CDR2 FQNNGV. The CDR3 nucleotides are TGTGCCAGCAGCTCCTTTAACACCGGGACTGTATATGGCTACACCTTC. As protein: CASSSFNTGTVYGYTF.

The chain is built from TRBV7-2 and TRBJ2-1; 10 positions match TRBD1. The CDR3 loop spans 15 amino acids. Looked up from germline, CDR1 is SGHTA and CDR2 is FQGNSA. J lost 7 bases, V lost 5 bases, and 8 bases had no gene match. In nucleotides, the CDR3 is TGTGCCAGCAGCCTGACAGGGGGCTCATTGAATGAGCAGTTCTTC. It is translated as CASSLTGGSLNEQFF.

The chain combines TRBV19 with TRBJ1-6; tentative D call: TRBD1 (6 bases). Germline lookup yields CDR1 LNHDA and CDR2 SQIVND (reference sequence). This CDR3 contains 15 residues. The ends were cut back, 7 bases at V and 5 bases at J, with 15 bases in the middle. The CDR3 DNA sequence: TGTGCCAGTACCCGGACAGCCTCGAATAATTCACCCCTCCACTTT. This gives the protein CASTRTASNNSPLHF.

For the CDR3, the DNA is TGTGCCAGCAGGATGGGGAGTGGCTACACCTTC. It yields the protein CASRMGSGYTF. The J gene is TRBJ1-2, the V gene TRBV14; no clear D gene. This CDR3 spans 11 amino acids. V was trimmed by 6 bases and J by 7 bases, leaving 9 bases between them. The germline CDR1 and CDR2 sequences are SGHDN and FVKESK. Filled out from reference TRBV14 and TRBJ1-2, the complete variable domain reads EAGVTQFPSHSVIEKGQTVTLRCDPISGHDNLYWYRRVMGKEIKFLLHFVKESKQDESGMPNNRFLAERTGGTYSTLKVQPAELEDSGVYFCASRMGSGYTFGSGTRLTVV.